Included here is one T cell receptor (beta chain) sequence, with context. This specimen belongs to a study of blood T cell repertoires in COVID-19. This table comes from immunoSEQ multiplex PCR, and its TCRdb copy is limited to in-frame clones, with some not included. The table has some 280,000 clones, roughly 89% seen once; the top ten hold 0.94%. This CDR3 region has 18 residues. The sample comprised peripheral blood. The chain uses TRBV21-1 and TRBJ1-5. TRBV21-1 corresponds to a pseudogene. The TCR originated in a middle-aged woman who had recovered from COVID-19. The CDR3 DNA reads TGTGCCAGCAGCAAAGGGAGGGAGTGCGGGGATAGCAATCAGCCCCAGCATTTT. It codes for CASSKGRECGDSNQPQHF.